The rows below give T cell receptor beta chains drawn from one sample of a study of regulatory T cells in long-lasting Graves disease. TCRdb re-called the multiplex PCR reads with MiXCR, one entry per CDR3 protein. The data contain about 660,000 distinct CDR3 sequences, approximately 31% of them singletons. The material was peripheral blood mononuclear cells (PBMCs), obtained when the disease was refractory, from a patient treated with antithyroid drugs. These receptors all stem from a female donor with Graves disease. CDR3s include the opening cysteine and the closing phenylalanine or tryptophan. Each record gives: J gene, clone size, D gene, V gene, CDR3 DNA, CDR3 protein. D genes are given only for firm matches. Rows may omit the clone size; those that give it use once, few, many or a size class.

>TRBJ2-5|.|.|TRBV5-1
TGCGCCAGCAGCTTGATTGTCGGGAACCAAGAGACCCAGTACTTC
CASSLIVGNQETQYF
>TRBJ2-1|.|TRBD1|TRBV6-9
TGTGCCAGCAGTTACTCGAAGGACAGGGGCAACGAGCAGTTCTTC
CASSYSKDRGNEQFF
>TRBJ1-1|few|.|TRBV10-3
TGTGCCATCAGTGAGGCATCAGGAAGGGGTGAAGCTTTCTTT
CAISEASGRGEAFF
>TRBJ1-3|few|.|TRBV2
TGTGCCAGCAGTGACCCGGGTCTCTCTGGAAACACCATATATTTT
CASSDPGLSGNTIYF
>TRBJ2-1|few|TRBD2|TRBV12-3/TRBV12-4
TGTGCCAGCAGTATAGCCATCGGGACTAGGCGTTTCCATGAGCAGTTCTTC
CASSIAIGTRRFHEQFF
>TRBJ2-2|.|.|TRBV5-6
TGTGCCAGCAGCTTGTGGGAGACCGGGGAGCTGTTTTTT
CASSLWETGELFF
>TRBJ1-1|many|.|TRBV28
TGTGCCAGCAGTACTATCGGCCGTCGGGACCGCACTGAAACTTTCTTT
CASSTIGRRDRTETFF
>TRBJ1-4|.|.|TRBV7-9
TGTGCCAGCAGCTTAGATTTGTCGGGCTCTGCGTTTAATGAAAAACTGTTTTTT
CASSLDLSGSAFNEKLFF
>TRBJ1-1|many|TRBD1|TRBV2
TGTGCCAGCAGTTTTAGGACAGGGGGCACTGAAGCTTTCTTT
CASSFRTGGTEAFF
>TRBJ1-1|few|.|TRBV19
TGTGCCAGTAACCACCCACAGAACACTGAAGCTTTCTTT
CASNHPQNTEAFF
>TRBJ1-5|.|.|TRBV7-9
TGTGCCAGCAGCCCCACCTCGGCCGGAAGCAATCAGCCCCAGCATTTT
CASSPTSAGSNQPQHF
>TRBJ1-4|.|TRBD1|TRBV28
TGTGCCAGCAGACAAACAGGGGCGGGGGAAAAACTGTTTTTT
CASRQTGAGEKLFF
>TRBJ1-6|few|.|TRBV28
TGTGCCAGCAGTTTGGGACGGTCGATTTATTCACCCCTCCACTTT
CASSLGRSIYSPLHF
>TRBJ2-7|.|.|TRBV13
TGTGCCAGCAGCTTACGAGCGGCAGTAGTCTACGAGCAGTACTTC
CASSLRAAVVYEQYF
>TRBJ1-5|.|.|TRBV20-1
TGCAGTGCTAGAATGGGGGGCAATCAGCCCCAGCATTTT
CSARMGGNQPQHF
>TRBJ2-7|few|TRBD1|TRBV13
TGTGCCAGCAGCTTAGGGGACAGGCCTCCTGAGCAGTACTTC
CASSLGDRPPEQYF
>TRBJ1-5|.|TRBD1|TRBV18
TGTGCCAGCTCACCAACCGGGACAGGGGGCGATCAGCCCCAGCATTTT
CASSPTGTGGDQPQHF
>TRBJ1-5|once|TRBD1|TRBV12-3/TRBV12-4
TGTGCCAGCAGAGGCGACAGGGCGAATCGGCCCCAGCATTTT
CASRGDRANRPQHF
>TRBJ1-2|many|.|TRBV6-1
TGTGCCAGCAGTGGGGGCCGAGAGGATGGCTACACCTTC
CASSGGREDGYTF
>TRBJ1-2|few|.|TRBV5-1
TGCGCCAGCAGCGCCGAGACAGTTGGGCAGGGCTACACCTTC
CASSAETVGQGYTF
>TRBJ1-4|many|.|TRBV18
TGTGCCAGCTCACCACCATCAGGCTTTGAAAAACTGTTTTTT
CASSPPSGFEKLFF
>TRBJ1-1|.|.|TRBV6-1
TGTGCCAGCGAGGGTTTGGCAGGGGATGCGAACACTGAAGCTTTCTTT
CASEGLAGDANTEAFF
>TRBJ1-5|.|.|TRBV28
TGTGCCAGCAGTTTACGGGACGGGATGCAGCCCCAGCATTTT
CASSLRDGMQPQHF
>TRBJ1-2|few|.|TRBV30
TGTGCCGGGTTCCAAGGGGGGCGCGGCTACACCTTC
CAGFQGGRGYTF
>TRBJ2-4|.|.|TRBV29-1
TGCAGCACCGCGAGGGTCGGAGCCAAAAACATTCAGTACTTC
CSTARVGAKNIQYF
>TRBJ2-5|.|.|TRBV6-1
TGTGCCAGCAGCCCAACAGCCCGAGAGACCCAGTACTTC
CASSPTARETQYF
>TRBJ1-5|.|TRBD1|TRBV9
TGTGCCAGCAGCGTACAACCGCCTTGGCAGGGGGCCGATCAGCCCCAGCATTTT
CASSVQPPWQGADQPQHF
>TRBJ1-2|.|.|TRBV6-4
TGTGCCAGCAGTCGACTCACCGCCTCGAACTATGGCTACACCTTC
CASSRLTASNYGYTF
>TRBJ2-5|many|TRBD2|TRBV11-2
TGTGCCAGCAGCTTAGCCTGGACTAGCGGACAAGAGACCCAGTACTTC
CASSLAWTSGQETQYF
>TRBJ2-7|.|.|TRBV20-1
TGCAGCACCGGAGGGCCCGAGCAGTACTTC
CSTGGPEQYF
>TRBJ1-4|once|.|TRBV29-1
TGCAGCGTCAGGGGAGTGAGAGATGAAAAACTGTTTTTT
CSVRGVRDEKLFF
>TRBJ1-5|.|TRBD1|TRBV27
TGTGCCAGCAAGGACCCACAGGGGGATCAGCCCCAGCATTTT
CASKDPQGDQPQHF
>TRBJ1-6|few|TRBD1|TRBV2
TGTGCCAGCAGGGATCGACAGGGGGCGCGATCACCCCTCCACTTT
CASRDRQGARSPLHF
>TRBJ1-5|.|TRBD1|TRBV28
TGTGCCAGCAGTTTTTGGGGCGGACAGGGTGGCAATCAGCCCCAGCATTTT
CASSFWGGQGGNQPQHF
>TRBJ2-2|.|.|TRBV6-5
TGTGCCAGCAGTTACTCGCCCAGGGGTATGACCGGGGAGCTGTTTTTT
CASSYSPRGMTGELFF
>TRBJ1-2|many|.|TRBV28
TGTGCCAGCAGTTACAGCATTAACTATGGCTACACCTTC
CASSYSINYGYTF
>TRBJ1-1|.|.|TRBV11-1
TGTGCCAGCAGCCCTGGCTGGGCCTCCTTCACTGAAGCTTTCTTT
CASSPGWASFTEAFF
>TRBJ1-2|many|TRBD1|TRBV20-1
TGCAGTGCTTTCGACAGGGATTTAACTAACTATGGCTACACCTTC
CSAFDRDLTNYGYTF
>TRBJ1-5|.|.|TRBV7-8
TGTGCCAGCAGCTTAGAAATGGCACAGATCCATAGCAATCAGCCCCAGCATTTT
CASSLEMAQIHSNQPQHF
>TRBJ1-5|.|.|TRBV27
TGTGCCAGCAGCCTGGTCATGGCAGATCAGCCCCAGCATTTT
CASSLVMADQPQHF
>TRBJ1-1|.|.|TRBV14
TGTGCCAGCAGCCACCGCCCCGGCGCGCCTGAAGCTTTCTTT
CASSHRPGAPEAFF
>TRBJ2-5|.|.|TRBV10-3
TGTGCCATCAGTGAGTCGTTACCACAAGAGACCCAGTACTTC
CAISESLPQETQYF
>TRBJ2-1|.|.|TRBV11-2
TGTGCCAGCAGTAGAAGCGTTTACAATGAGCAGTTCTTC
CASSRSVYNEQFF
>TRBJ1-2|few|.|TRBV20-1
TGCAGTGCTAGAGTTGACGGCGACTATGGCTACACCTTC
CSARVDGDYGYTF
>TRBJ2-5|.|.|TRBV6-2/TRBV6-3
TGTGCCAGCAGTCCTAGGGGGAGGGGATCTTCAGAGACCCAGTACTTC
CASSPRGRGSSETQYF
>TRBJ1-1|.|.|TRBV20-1
TGCAGTGTCCCTCGGGGGGGGGGCACTGAAGCTTTCTTT
CSVPRGGGTEAFF
>TRBJ1-1|.|.|TRBV3-1
TGTGCCAGCAGCCAGGTTCGGAGCACTGAAGCTTTCTTT
CASSQVRSTEAFF
>TRBJ1-2|.|.|TRBV6-1
TGTGCCAGCAGTGAAGCTGGGGAGGGATATGGCTACACCTTC
CASSEAGEGYGYTF
>TRBJ2-2|few|TRBD2|TRBV7-9
TGTGCCAGCAGCCCCCGACTAGCGGAAAACACCGGGGAGCTGTTTTTT
CASSPRLAENTGELFF
>TRBJ2-5|few|.|TRBV6-1
TGTGCCAGCAGATCGCATCAGGGTTTGGCTCGATCAGAGACCCAGTACTTC
CASRSHQGLARSETQYF